This T cell receptor beta chain was retrieved from a study of blood T cells in healthy people across ages. The CDR3 extends over 17 amino acids. Per the germline V gene, CDR1 is SGHAT and CDR2 is FQNNGV. J lost 8 bases, V lost 5 bases, and 11 bases had no gene match. The authors ran a second PCR of about 6 to 12 cycles using a sample-barcoded 5' primer and a J-beta primer mix. CDR3-containing paired-end reads numbering at least 2.5 million came from each sample. Via MiXCR, TCRdb re-called the 5' RACE reads, giving one row per CDR3 protein. The profile shows over a million distinct CDR3 sequences, approximately 59% of them singletons. For this clonotype: Its antigen is not known.

Whole-study results and caveats: Nothing was known about donor CMV status, and this possibly confounded expanded clonotype changes. The recorded TCR beta diversity per million T cells decreased in a roughly linear manner with age.

This chain links TRBV11-2 with TRBJ2-3; 15 bases agree with TRBD2. The receptor comes from a man aged 18 to 35 in good health. Sequences were obtained from blood. This CDR3 reads CASSTPRTSGGASTQYF. In nucleotides, the CDR3 is TGTGCCAGCAGCACCCCACGGACTAGCGGGGGGGCGAGTACGCAGTATTTT.